This T cell receptor (beta chain) was profiled in a study of T cell changes during pregnancy in multiple sclerosis (dated by TCRdb to about 2019). The study in broad terms: The study looked at changes in the T cell repertoire across pregnancy in women with multiple sclerosis.

On this clone itself: Its antigen remains undetermined. Per-base quality was not reported, and no clone a single base away is much larger than it.

From the cysteine up to the phenylalanine, the CDR3 has a length of 16 residues. Just CDR3 DNA is preserved here, 48 bases in frame from base 1. From V the trimming removes 6 bases and from J it removes 0 bases, while the gene matches leave 9 bases of the junction unaccounted for. CDR1 PRHDT and CDR2 FYEKMQ are derived from the germline V gene (reference sequence). Library method: the immunoSEQ multiplex PCR assay. What TCRdb holds here is the immuneACCESS table cut down to in-frame rearrangements. Part of the clones is not present; checked against another copy, under half of the missing clones reflect an unresolved V gene, and the others are unexplained. This sample gives roughly 47,000 clones in total; over 75% of them show up just once. Clones ranked in the top ten supply roughly 8% of the sample.

This specimen was CD8+ T cells from peripheral blood mononuclear cells, taken in the second trimester of pregnancy. The chain was built from TRBV13 and TRBJ2-3; 7 nucleotides in the junction match TRBD2. This TCR was sampled from a female donor with multiple sclerosis, enrolled in a pregnancy study. The DNA sequence follows: TGTGCCAGCAGTTCACCCTATAGCGGGAGCACAGATACGCAGTATTTT. The resulting protein is CASSSPYSGSTDTQYF.